Listed here are 14 T cell receptor beta chains from one sample, sequenced in a study of CD8+ T cells in alopecia areata (dated by TCRdb to 2016 to 2018). What the time point label conveys for this sample: 24 weeks on oral tofacitinib. Per the publication, the treatment or condition label means: oral pan-JAK inhibitor, 5-10 mg twice daily. Libraries were prepared through the immunoSEQ multiplex PCR assay. For TCR sequencing, RNA was extracted from every sample and reverse transcribed into cDNA to serve as template. TCRdb carries this immuneACCESS record with in-frame sequences only. Its versions omit some clonotypes, under half of them owing to an unresolved V gene in the studies checked, with the rest unexplained. The sample table records 170,000 or so clones; about 48% of these occur just once. 10% to 12% of the sample rests with the top ten. The source was CD8+ T cells sorted from blood, collected at week 24, from a patient treated with tofacitinib. Source of these receptors: a human donor with alopecia areata.

The chain employs TRBV29-1 and TRBJ2-2; D remains unclear. CDR1 and CDR2 (germline): SQVTM, ANQGSEA. The V and J ends lost 3 bases and 5 bases respectively, with 10 bases between them. The CDR3 consists of 13 residues. In DNA form, the CDR3 reads TGCAGCGTTGACGAGATGGCGACCGGGGAGCTGTTTTTT. Translating it yields CSVDEMATGELFF.

This clone has more than one count but fewer than ten. The CDR3 loop is CASSQGTGQETQYF. CDR3 coding DNA: TGCGCCAGCAGCCAAGGGACAGGCCAAGAGACCCAGTACTTC. The chain carries TRBV4-3 and TRBJ2-5, with TRBD1 matching 7 bases. The CDR3 runs to 14 residues. Germline values: CDR1 LGHNA, CDR2 YSLEER. J was trimmed by 1 base and V by 1 base; bases with no gene match: 0.

The chain employs TRBV7-9 and TRBJ2-6; TRBD1 aligns across 8 bases. Germline-derived CDR1 and CDR2 are SEHNR and FQNEAQ (reference sequence). J was trimmed by 2 bases and V by 1 base; bases with no gene match: 4. This CDR3 is 17 amino acids long. CDR3 in DNA: TGTGCCAGCAGCTTAGGTTCAGGGGGCGCTGGGGCCAACGTCCTGACTTTC. This translates into CASSLGSGGAGANVLTF.

V gene TRBV15 combines with J gene TRBJ1-4, with D possibly matching TRBD1 (5 bases). V dropped 5 bases and J dropped 7 bases, with 20 bases sitting between them. Germline-derived CDR1 and CDR2 are LNHNV and YYDKDF (reference sequence). CDR3 size: 16 residues. CDR3 region: CATSEDVVGLSEKLFF. The CDR3 bases are TGTGCCACCAGCGAAGACGTCGTGGGACTCTCTGAAAAACTGTTTTTT.

The CDR3 nucleotides read TGTGCCAGCAGCAGTCCGAGTAGCACCGGGGAGCTGTTTTTT. This encodes CASSSPSSTGELFF. This chain joins TRBV9 and TRBJ2-2; D not resolved. This CDR3 spans 14 amino acids. The germline gives CDR1 SGDLS, CDR2 YYNGEE. The germline V and J ends were trimmed by 4 bases and 4 bases, with 11 bases remaining between them.

This clone has a handful of counts. J is TRBJ2-3 and V is TRBV5-1; D ambiguous. CDR1 is SGHRS and CDR2 is YFSETQ in the germline V gene. CDR3 length equals 14 residues. Trimming cost V 0 bases and J 0 bases, with 5 bases left between them. The CDR3 spells CASSLGGSTDTQYF. CDR3 bases: TGCGCCAGCAGCTTGGGTGGGAGCACAGATACGCAGTATTTT.

The table lists this clone with a few counts. The chain has TRBV10-3 and TRBJ2-5; 7 nucleotides align to TRBD1. Trimming cost V 4 bases and J 5 bases; bases outside gene matches: 13. Germline-derived CDR1 and CDR2 are ENHRY and SYGVKD. This CDR3 comprises 16 residues. CDR3 nucleotide sequence: TGTGCCATCAGTGGGACCGACAGGGCCGTCGGGGAGACCCAGTACTTC. Translation gives CAISGTDRAVGETQYF.

Here the CDR3 DNA reads TGCAGCGTTGAATTAGCGGGGGACTCCCAAGAGACCCAGTACTTC. As protein: CSVELAGDSQETQYF. The gene calls are TRBV29-1 and TRBJ2-5; 9 nucleotides agree with TRBD2. CDR1 is SQVTM and CDR2 is ANQGSEA in the germline V gene. V shed 2 bases, J shed 1 base, and the junction held 5 bases outside the gene matches. This CDR3 has 15 residues.

There are a few counts of this clone. The chain links TRBV10-3 to TRBJ2-6; TRBD1 agrees at 11 bases. In germline, CDR1 is ENHRY, CDR2 SYGVKD. V dropped 9 bases and J dropped 0; count of bases not matched to a gene: 4. The CDR3 is 16 amino acids. This chain's CDR3 is CAIPGTGGSGANVLTF. DNA for the CDR3: TGTGCCATTCCCGGGACAGGGGGCTCTGGGGCCAACGTCCTGACTTTC.

The V gene is TRBV7-2, the J gene TRBJ1-4; 7 nucleotides line up with TRBD1. This CDR3 spans 17 amino acids. V dropped 5 bases and J dropped 8; count of bases not matched to a gene: 17. Germline CDR1 reads SGHTA; CDR2 reads FQGNSA. The CDR3 DNA follows: TGTGCCAGCAGCCTAGGGGTATACACAGGGGCCAGAGAAAAACTGTTTTTT. Translated: CASSLGVYTGAREKLFF.

This chain links TRBV13 with TRBJ2-5, with 10 bases matching TRBD2. Germline V lookup: CDR1 PRHDT, CDR2 FYEKMQ (reference sequence). The V and J ends lost 4 bases and 0 bases, in that order; junction bases with no gene match: 5. The CDR3 length is 16 residues. CDR3: CASSSRAGGYQETQYF. CDR3 in DNA: TGTGCCAGCAGCTCCCGAGCGGGGGGGTACCAAGAGACCCAGTACTTC.

The chain carries TRBV5-6 and TRBJ1-5, with a tentative D call TRBD1 (5 bases). Germline-derived CDR1 and CDR2 are SGHDT and YYEEEE. V was clipped by 0 bases and J by 9 bases, with 19 bases between them. The CDR3 length is 16 residues. CDR3 sequence (DNA): TGTGCCAGCAGCTTGGGGAGTTCAGGGCGTTTGGTGCCCCAGCATTTT. Its translation is CASSLGSSGRLVPQHF. The variable domain in full, completed from reference TRBV5-6 and TRBJ1-5, reads DAGVTQSPTHLIKTRGQQVTLRCSPKSGHDTVSWYQQALGQGPQFIFQYYEEEERQRGNFPDRFSGHQFPNYSSELNVNALLLGDSALYLCASSLGSSGRLVPQHFGDGTRLSIL.

The rearrangement joins TRBV29-1 to TRBJ2-3; D perhaps matches TRBD2 (6 bases). The CDR3 contains 11 residues. Per germline, CDR1 SQVTM and CDR2 ANQGSEA. The ends were cut back, 3 bases at V and 6 bases at J, with 7 bases in the middle. DNA for the CDR3: TGCAGCGTTGATGGGGGGGATACGCAGTATTTT. This encodes CSVDGGDTQYF.

The chain is built from TRBV6-5 and TRBJ2-1; TRBD2 aligns across 7 bases. CDR1 is MNHEY and CDR2 is SVGAGI in the germline V gene. V shed 2 bases, J shed 10 bases, and the junction held 11 bases outside the gene matches. The CDR3 sequence is 15 residues long. The CDR3, as DNA: TGTGCCAGCAGTTACGGTGGGGGGGACTTTGGAGAGCAGTTCTTC. This codes for CASSYGGGDFGEQFF.